What follows is one T cell receptor (beta chain) and its context. These data are taken from a study of patients and donors after allogeneic stem cell transplantation. Via MiXCR, TCRdb re-called the RT-PCR reads, giving one row per CDR3 protein. The sample contains about 160,000 distinct CDR3 sequences, more than 20% of which appear only once. The V end lost 0 bases, the J end lost 4 bases, and 13 bases lay between the germline ends. The CDR3 sequence is 15 residues long. The germline V gene has CDR1 SEHNR and CDR2 FQNEAQ (reference sequence). Sequenced input: blood, either unsorted or a sorted T cell fraction (not recorded which). The clonotype was recovered from a human donor who was either an allogeneic HSCT recipient or a stem cell or donor lymphocyte infusion donor (not recorded which). It is not recorded whose cells these are; they may come from a transplant donor. This chain uses TRBV7-9 with TRBJ2-7; D could derive from TRBD1 or TRBD2 (5 bases each). The CDR3 DNA follows: TGTGCCAGCAGCTTAGCAATGGGGACCATATACGAGCAGTACTTC. Amino acid sequence: CASSLAMGTIYEQYF. Full variable domain (rest looked up from reference TRBV7-9 and TRBJ2-7): DTGVSQNPRHKITKRGQNVTFRCDPISEHNRLYWYRQTLGQGPEFLTYFQNEAQLEKSRLLSDRFSAERPKGSFSTLEIQRTEQGDSAMYLCASSLAMGTIYEQYFGPGTRLTVT.